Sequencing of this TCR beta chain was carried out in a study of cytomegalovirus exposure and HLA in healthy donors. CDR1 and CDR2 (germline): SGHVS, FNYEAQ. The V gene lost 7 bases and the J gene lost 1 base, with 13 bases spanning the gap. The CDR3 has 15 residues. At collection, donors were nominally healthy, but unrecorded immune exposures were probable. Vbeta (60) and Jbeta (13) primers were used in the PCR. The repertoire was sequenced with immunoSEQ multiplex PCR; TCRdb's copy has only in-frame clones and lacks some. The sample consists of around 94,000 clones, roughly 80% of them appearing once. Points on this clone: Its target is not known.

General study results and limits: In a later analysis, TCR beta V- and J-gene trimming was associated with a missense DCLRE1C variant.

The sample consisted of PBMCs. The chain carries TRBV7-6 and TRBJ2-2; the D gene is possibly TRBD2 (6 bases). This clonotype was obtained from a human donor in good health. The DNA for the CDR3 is TGTGCCAGCACCGCCGGGACTCTGAACACCGGGGAGCTGTTTTTT. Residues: CASTAGTLNTGELFF.